This T cell receptor (beta chain) originates from a study of cytomegalovirus exposure and HLA in healthy donors (dated by TCRdb to between 2016 and 2019). Study-level background: According to an earlier analysis of a few hundred of the donors, some 180 million T cells yielded 100 million or so unique TCR beta sequences and around 280 Gb of sequence data. An early release covering around 630 HLA-typed donors comprised approximately 300 gigabases of sequencing data and roughly 86 million unique TCR sequences. The genetic ancestry cluster associated with self-reported Caucasian donors included roughly 84% of the roughly 390 genotyped donors. The study was designed to test whether signatures of past pathogen exposure could be identified by cataloging public T cell receptors. Using immunosequencing, the study profiled T cell repertoires from 640 or so subjects and related those repertoires to cytomegalovirus serostatus. A separate validation cohort of about 110 different subjects was used in addition to the roughly 670-subject first cohort. To predict cytomegalovirus infection status, the study brought together high-throughput TCR immunosequencing, statistical association of individual TCRs with disease status, and machine learning. A later analysis re-examined previously published TCR beta repertoires from about 670 donors and added high-resolution HLA genotyping to investigate patterns of TCR occurrence. Rather than using new phenotypic data, the later analysis identified candidate immune exposures from TCR beta sequences and from how often those sequences occurred across donors. To decide whether each TCR beta V gene segment behaved as functional or pseudogenic, an earlier analysis of fewer than 750 of the donors relied on high-throughput TCR beta sequencing. Donor age, sex, ethnicity and CMV serostatus were compiled together with the repertoire data. In a later genetic analysis, genome-wide SNP genotypes for about three fifths of the roughly 670 donors were used, and that subset was treated as a discovery cohort. Every discovery cohort repertoire had been produced on one sequencing platform. HLA typing included class I and class II loci at four-digit resolution. The number of typed donors differed by locus: roughly 620-630 for A, B, C, DRB1 and DQB1; 500 to 550 for DQA1; 606 for DPA1; and approximately 450 for DPB1. Roughly five DR-DQ haplotypes were handled as single units for association and clustering because linkage in the cohort was strong. Among some 400 genotyped donors of the cohort, an average of around 250,000 unique TCR beta nucleotide sequences was sequenced per donor, of which roughly 17% were non-productive.

The library was obtained by the immunoSEQ multiplex PCR assay. For the multiplex PCR, a mixture combining 60 forward primers for TCR Vbeta segments and 13 reverse primers for TCR Jbeta segments was used. The CDR3 region of rearranged TCR beta genes was amplified from genomic DNA with a multiplex PCR assay. On the Illumina HiSeq System, the amplified TCR beta libraries were sequenced as 87-base-pair reads. Turning to the authors' computational methods: A later analysis counted tens of millions of unique TCR beta chains across the 666 repertoires, and approximately 11 million of these chains were shared by at least two donors. A nearest-neighbor algorithm error-corrected the raw reads and collapsed the reads into unique sequences, merging closely related sequences to remove PCR and sequencing errors. Alignment of CDR3 sequences to IMGT reference sequences was used to assign V, D and J gene segments. Each retained sequence needed at least a six-nucleotide match to both a V gene segment and a J gene segment. Rearrangements were classified as productive when the CDR3 lacked stop codons and remained in frame with V and J, and all other rearrangements were classified as non-productive. CDR3 was defined by IMGT convention, running from the second conserved V-encoded cysteine to the conserved J-encoded phenylalanine. Sequences without an unambiguous match to a single V gene segment were excluded from the earlier analysis of approximately 600 of the donors. In an earlier analysis of a few hundred of the donors, V segments were called functional above 56.7% productive rearrangements and were called segregating when the between-donor standard deviation exceeded 5%. A statistical classification framework was developed to diagnose cytomegalovirus status using the catalog of TCR beta chain sequences. In a later analysis, V and J genes were assigned by comparing TCR nucleotide sequences against IMGT/GENE-DB human TR gene sequences. In a later analysis, CDR3 sequences and most-parsimonious VDJ recombination scenarios were assigned using the TCRdist pipeline. A later analysis defined each TCR beta chain by its CDR3 amino acid sequence plus V-gene family, and excluded reads lacking a unique V-gene family. As a way to deal with suspected cross-contamination and a sequencing artifact, a later analysis dropped approximately 570 nucleotide sequences that were highly shared and had low generation probability. For each public chain, a later analysis derived a clonal expansion index from normalized ranks of inferred template counts within each repertoire. Generation probabilities in a later analysis came from a VDJ recombination model fitted to out-of-frame rearrangements, and those results were checked against IGoR. A later analysis scored TCR-TCR, TCR-HLA and TCR-CMV co-occurrence with hypergeometric tests, applying a repertoire-size bias correction to TCR pairs. A later analysis estimated false discovery rates by permuting HLA or CMV assignments 20 times. In a later analysis, co-occurring TCRs were grouped using DBSCAN, and TCRdist sequence similarity was added for clustering within HLA-allele-positive subsets. Repertoires with fewer than 30,000 or more than 120,000 public chains were left out of co-occurrence clustering, as were a handful of repertoires with anomalous nucleotide sharing. Imported from immuneACCESS, the table was reduced by TCRdb to in-frame sequences with V and J called. These copies leave out some clones; in studies compared against another copy, an unresolved V gene accounts for under half, and the cause of the remainder is not known. V and J calls and clone size follow that table, whereas D and trimming were derived from the DNA. This sample gives approximately 160,000 clones in total; around 85% of them show up just once. About 2% of the sample is taken by the ten largest.

The research as a whole found: For the cohort, immune exposure information was limited to CMV serostatus. The cohort was sequenced for TCR beta chains only, and without alpha or paired-chain data the features that could be detected were limited. In a later genetic analysis, a missense DCLRE1C variant was associated with V-gene and J-gene trimming of TCR beta chains, and the association was replicated in an independent cohort. According to a later analysis, TCR association rates differed among HLA loci, with DRB1 alleles showing the most associated TCRs and HLA-C alleles showing the fewest. Compared with equally common non-associated chains, HLA-associated TCR beta chains in a later analysis were more clonally expanded and had lower generation probabilities. Linkage disequilibrium might explain the correlated functional status among segregating V segments, but an unknown experimental factor could not be excluded. A later genetic analysis reported fewer N-insertions in productive TCRs among donors in an Asian-associated ancestry cluster than the roughly 690-donor mean. Three of the identified cytomegalovirus-associated TCR beta chains were confirmed in vitro to be specific for cytomegalovirus antigens. In an earlier analysis of about 600 of the donors, most TCR beta V segments appeared in productive rearrangements about 87% or about 30% of the time, broadly matching IMGT annotations. The presence/absence analyses assumed that sequencing depth was roughly uniform across donors, and that assumption may not be true. Most TCR sequences were observed very rarely across donors, whereas some public TCRs were present in many individuals. According to a later analysis, most CMV-associated TCR beta chains appeared to be HLA-restricted, and the HLA associations seemed to be driven largely by CMV exposure. The authors suggested that the approach could potentially be extended to other disease states and immunological phenotypes. A further reported finding was that TCR beta sequences accurately predicted the HLA-A and HLA-B alleles for most subjects in the first cohort. The study listed 164 TCR beta chains as associated with cytomegalovirus. A cluster of highly shared sequence variants was judged likely to be a technical artifact of the sequencing pipeline. At a false discovery rate of 0.05, a later analysis linked around 15,000 TCR beta sequences to specific HLA alleles. The classifier was reported to diagnose cytomegalovirus status with high specificity and sensitivity in both the original cohort and the validation cohort. When HLA alleles, especially DR and DQ, strongly co-occurred, attributing TCR associations to individual alleles was difficult. Because counts were too low, about 18 rarely observed V segments, including chromosome 9 orphons, were excluded from the earlier analysis of several hundred of the donors. Because HLA typing was missing for some donors at each locus, association tests included only the typed subset. In a later analysis, several top co-occurrence clusters were reported to appear linked to parvovirus B19, influenza, CMV and Epstein-Barr virus.

The cohort consisted of 670 or so healthy bone marrow donors. All cohort members were sampled while nominally healthy, although unrecorded immune exposures were likely present. Of the approximately 700 cohort members, around 290 had a positive CMV serostatus and 350 to 450 had a negative one, while no CMV serostatus was recorded for the donor. A peripheral blood sample was collected from each donor, and TCR beta sequencing was performed on peripheral blood mononuclear cells. The Qiagen DNeasy Blood Extraction Kit was used to extract genomic DNA from the blood cell samples. Comment on this clone: The specificity of this receptor is unknown. There are no base qualities to consult, and no much larger clone falls within one base.

Specimen: PBMCs. The sequence was collected from a human donor in good health.

The encoded CDR3 is CASSFRDRGTEAFF. The sequenced DNA: TGTGCCAGCAGCTTCCGGGACAGGGGGACTGAAGCTTTCTTT. In this chain, TRBV11-2 is recombined with TRBJ1-1, with TRBD1 matching 11 junction bases. V ends up 3 bases short and J 5 bases short, with an unmatched junction base count of 2. The CDR3 has 14 amino acids, counting the end cysteine and phenylalanine. Only the CDR3 region is kept as DNA, spanning 42 bases read in frame from base 1. CDR1 SGHAT and CDR2 FQNNGV were looked up in the germline V gene.